This record covers a single TCR beta chain. In the original analysis: Quantification of nucleated cells was approximated via reference gene primer amplification. This table comes from immunoSEQ multiplex PCR, and its TCRdb copy is limited to in-frame clones, with some not included. Clone size and the V and J calls come from that table; the DNA yielded D and trimming. This repertoire shows 200,000 to 250,000 clones, approximately 86% found once; its top ten account for about 7.1%. The data derive from a study of blood T cell repertoires in COVID-19. The wider study: Both acute and convalescent COVID-19 samples were obtained from the United States, Italy and Spain. PBMCs, B-cell-depleted T cells, or T cells were the source of the cDNA or gDNA that made up the material.

The CDR3 has 19 amino acids. In germline, CDR1 is SGDLS, CDR2 YYNGEE. V was cut by 3 bases and J by 0 bases, with 22 bases left in between. What was sequenced was peripheral blood. The chain employs TRBV9 and TRBJ2-4; possible D gene TRBD2, 7 bases. The sequence derives from a woman in her 70s with active or convalescent COVID-19. The CDR3 DNA is TGTGCCAGCAGCGCAAGCGGGGACAAGCCATATCTAGCCAAAAACATTCAGTACTTC. Translated, it gives CASSASGDKPYLAKNIQYF.